This T cell receptor (beta chain) was recovered during a study of T cell responses to AZD1222 COVID-19 vaccine. Study-wide points: Vaccine-associated CD4 TCRs spanned spike, dominant at 160-218 and 743-854. Unmutated variant regions are reportedly the target of nearly half of TCRs that are spike-specific. Clonal diversity was possibly underestimated; the donors were predominantly white British and more often female.

This clone was observed a single time. What it recognizes is unknown. Some clones are missing from TCRdb's copy, which holds only in-frame ones; the method was immunoSEQ multiplex PCR. The table lists 180,000 or so clones, about 90% of them singletons. The J segment lost 7 bases and the V segment lost 6 bases, leaving 12 bases of the junction unmatched. Looked up from germline, CDR1 is LNHDA and CDR2 is SQIVND (reference sequence). The CDR3 runs 17 residues. The V call is TRBV19, the J call TRBJ2-1, with TRBD2 identical over 13 bases. The sequence came from an adult who received the AZD1222 COVID-19 vaccine. Sequencing was performed on peripheral blood, taken 28 days after the second AZD1222 dose. The CDR3 sequence is CASSRLAGGAAWNEQFF. The DNA of the CDR3 is TGTGCCAGTAGCCGACTAGCGGGAGGTGCCGCGTGGAATGAGCAGTTCTTC.